The 3 T cell receptor beta chains below were found in one sample sequenced in a study of T cell responses to AZD1222 COVID-19 vaccine. Measured with immunoSEQ multiplex PCR; TCRdb has only the in-frame clones, and not every one. The sample lists about 210,000 clones; about 95% were seen once. The sequenced sample was peripheral blood, obtained 28 days after the second dose of the MenACWY control vaccine. The source is an adult who received the MenACWY meningococcal vaccine as a control.

This chain joins TRBV10-3 and TRBJ2-7; perhaps TRBD1 as D (6 bases). V lost 10 bases and J lost 2, with 18 bases in between. Germline V gives CDR1 ENHRY, CDR2 SYGVKD. The length of the CDR3 is 14 residues. The CDR3 is CATVGAGAPYEQYF. In nucleotides, the CDR3 is TGTGCCACGGTCGGGGCAGGGGCCCCCTACGAGCAGTACTTC.

The rearrangement uses TRBV28 and TRBJ2-1; TRBD1 or TRBD2 may be the D gene (6 bases each). Trimming left V 5 bases short and J 9 bases short, with 14 bases between. CDR1 and CDR2 (germline): MDHEN, SYDVKM. The CDR3 spans 13 residues. The DNA of the CDR3 is TGTGCCAGCAGTACCATAGGGGGGATTGAGCAGTTCTTC. Amino acid sequence: CASSTIGGIEQFF.

This clone came up once. The chain recombines TRBV19 with TRBJ2-1; D might be TRBD1 (5 bases). Germline V gene data show CDR1 as LNHDA and CDR2 as SQIVND (reference sequence). V was pared by 3 bases and J by 10 bases, with 13 bases between. The CDR3 contains 13 residues. The CDR3 DNA is TGTGCCAGTAGTATTCTCCAGGGTAGCGAGCAGTTCTTC. Its protein is CASSILQGSEQFF.